This T cell receptor beta chain was sequenced in a study of vaccination and CD4 T cells after COVID-19. Whole-study results and caveats: In convalescent patients, a median approximately 86% of reactive clones appeared only post-vaccination.

Trimming cost V 7 bases and J 0 bases, with 15 bases left between them. CDR3 length equals 16 residues. The germline gives CDR1 LNHDA, CDR2 SQIVND (reference sequence). The treatment: roughly ten-day PBMC culture with coronavirus spike peptide pools or control peptides (ViraFEST assay). Under the ViraFEST approach, antigen-specific T cells were expanded with peptide pools and TCRs subsequently sequenced. Cultures got half-medium changes with IL-2 on days 3 and 7. A negative selection step was used to isolate CD4+ T cells once culture had run for 10 days. As for this clonotype: No antigen is known for it.

An Oncomine TCR Beta short-read assay was used to sequence the DNA from cultured CD4+ T cells. Each CDR3 protein is one row after TCRdb ran MiXCR on the PCR reads. The sample has some 15,000 distinct CDR3 sequences, about 21% seen once. The specimen was cultured CD4+ T cells from blood. The rearrangement uses TRBV19 and TRBJ2-2, with D unclear. The source is a human donor with COVID-19. The CDR3 region is CASNGVSQANTGELFF. CDR3 sequence (DNA): TGTGCCAGTAATGGAGTCAGCCAAGCGAACACCGGGGAGCTGTTTTTT. The full variable domain, with the rest looked up from reference TRBV19 and TRBJ2-2, is DGGITQSPKYLFRKEGQNVTLSCEQNLNHDAMYWYRQDPGQGLRLIYYSQIVNDFQKGDIAEGYSVSREKKESFPLTVTSAQKNPTAFYLCASNGVSQANTGELFFGEGSRLTVL.